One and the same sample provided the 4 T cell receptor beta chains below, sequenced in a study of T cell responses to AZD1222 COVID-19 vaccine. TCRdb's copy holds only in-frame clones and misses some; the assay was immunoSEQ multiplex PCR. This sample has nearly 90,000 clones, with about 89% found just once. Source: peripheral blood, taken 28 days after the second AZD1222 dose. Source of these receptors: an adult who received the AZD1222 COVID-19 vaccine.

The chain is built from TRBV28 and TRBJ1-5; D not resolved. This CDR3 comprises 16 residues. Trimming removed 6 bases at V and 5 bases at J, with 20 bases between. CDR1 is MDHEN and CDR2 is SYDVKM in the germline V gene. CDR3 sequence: CASSAGPGKRYQPQHF. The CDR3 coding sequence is TGTGCCAGCAGCGCCGGACCAGGAAAAAGATATCAGCCCCAGCATTTT.

In DNA form, the CDR3 reads TGCGCCAGCAGCTTGAGTATGGGCGCAGGCTCCACTGAAGCTTTCTTT. It translates to CASSLSMGAGSTEAFF. The genes are TRBV5-1 and TRBJ1-1; D gene uncertain. The V end lost 1 base, the J end lost 4 bases, and 17 bases lay between the germline ends. CDR1 and CDR2 from the germline V gene are SGHRS and YFSETQ. This CDR3 has 16 residues.

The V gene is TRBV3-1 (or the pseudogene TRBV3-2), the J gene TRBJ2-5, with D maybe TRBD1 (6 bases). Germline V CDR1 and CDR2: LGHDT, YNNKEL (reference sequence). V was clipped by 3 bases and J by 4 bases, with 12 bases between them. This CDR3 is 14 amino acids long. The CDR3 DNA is TGTGCCAGCAGCCACACGCAGGGGCGAGAGACCCAGTACTTC. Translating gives CASSHTQGRETQYF.

The CDR3 DNA reads TGTGCCAGCTCACCCGGGACTAGCGGGAGATCTGAGCAGTTCTTC. Protein product: CASSPGTSGRSEQFF. The gene calls are TRBV18 and TRBJ2-1; 14 nucleotides match TRBD2. The V segment lost 3 bases and the J segment 9 bases; nucleotides outside the gene matches: 4. Germline V gene data show CDR1 as KGHSH and CDR2 as LQKENI. The CDR3 runs 15 residues.